These 22 T cell receptor beta chains were all obtained from the same sample, sequenced in a study of tissue T cells after allogeneic stem cell transplantation. Generated by immunoSEQ multiplex PCR, the TCRdb table keeps only in-frame clones and is missing some. Here the sample spans approximately 47,000 clones, about 73% being singletons. The sample taken for sequencing was sorted cells pooled from one or two spleens. The receptors here all came from a pool of C57BL/6 mice in good health.

This clone occurred a few times. Genes here carry mouse names. Sequencing ends 1 residue short of the CDR3 end; the germline J gene provides the rest. The chain uses TRBV26 and TRBJ2-7; perhaps TRBD1 as D (5 bases). Per germline, CDR1 KGHPV and CDR2 FQNQEV (reference sequence). V was clipped by 7 bases and J by 4 bases, with 11 bases between them. This CDR3 has 12 amino acids. The covered CDR3 bases are TGTGCCAGCACCTTGGACAATTATGAACAGTAC. It specifies CASTLDNYEQY. Given in full, the CDR3 is CASTLDNYEQYF.

This clone was counted only a few times. Genes and germline come from the mouse. The CDR3 end falls 1 residue outside the read, so it is completed with the germline J gene. V and J are TRBV2 and TRBJ2-7; D not certain. V lost 0 bases and J 0 bases, leaving 6 bases between the germline ends. This CDR3 has 14 amino acids. Germline values: CDR1 LGHNA, CDR2 YSYQKL. CDR3 in amino acids: CASSQDHSSYEQYF. CDR3 DNA (partial): TGTGCCAGCAGCCAAGATCACAGCTCCTATGAACAGTAC.

Notes on this clone: Gene and germline names: mouse. The observed sequence ends 1 residue before the CDR3 terminus, with the missing tail filled in from the germline J gene. The rearrangement joins TRBV13-1 to TRBJ1-1, with D possibly TRBD1 on 5 matching bases. Germline V lookup: CDR1 NSHNY, CDR2 SYGAGN. The CDR3 is made up of 13 amino acids. Trimming shortened V by 0 bases and J by 5 bases, and 8 bases separated the two germline ends. CDR3 DNA, as far as it was read: TGTGCCAGCAGTGATGTGGGGGGGACAGAAGTCTTC. Residues: CASSDVGGTEVF. The whole CDR3 protein is CASSDVGGTEVFF.

About this clone itself: Gene labels here are mouse ones. The read falls 1 residue short of the CDR3 end, and the missing part is taken from the germline J gene. At the DNA level, this CDR3 is encoded by other sequences in the same sample as well. The chain employs TRBV5 and TRBJ1-4; D may be TRBD1 (6 bases). Germline CDR1 reads LGHNA; CDR2 reads YNLKQL (reference sequence). The CDR3 consists of 14 residues. Trimming shortened V by 0 bases and J by 6 bases, and 8 bases separated the two germline ends. Partial CDR3 DNA: TGTGCCAGCAGCCAAGACAGGGGAGACGAAAGATTATTT. As protein: CASSQDRGDERLF. The full CDR3 protein reads CASSQDRGDERLFF.

Notes on this clone: Mouse gene names and germline throughout. The read ends 1 residue before the CDR3 terminus; that terminus is restored from the germline J gene. V and J are TRBV5 and TRBJ1-2, with a possible D match to TRBD1 (5 bases). This CDR3 spans 14 amino acids. Looked up from germline, CDR1 is LGHNA and CDR2 is YNLKQL (reference sequence). V dropped 1 base and J dropped 3 bases, with 9 bases sitting between them. The CDR3 bases that were read are TGTGCCAGCAGCCAAGCAGGGTGGGACTCCGACTACACC. Protein: CASSQAGWDSDYT. The entire CDR3 protein reads CASSQAGWDSDYTF.

As regards this clone: Gene names and germline refer to mouse. The read gets to within 1 residue of the CDR3 end, and the germline J gene fills in the rest. The chain is built from TRBV19 and TRBJ1-5; TRBD1 agrees at 11 bases. This CDR3 is 15 amino acids long. The germline V gene has CDR1 FNHDT and CDR2 SITEND (reference sequence). The trim removed 4 bases at V and 1 base at J, leaving 1 base unmatched. The CDR3 loop is CASSRTGGNNQAPLF. CDR3 bases read: TGTGCCAGCAGTCGGACAGGGGGCAACAACCAGGCTCCGCTT.

Notes on this clone: Genes and germline are mouse. The read halts 1 residue ahead of the CDR3 end, with the missing end drawn from the germline J gene. This chain joins TRBV31 and TRBJ2-1; 11 positions match TRBD2. V gave up 3 bases and J gave up 3 bases; unmatched junction bases: 1. Germline V gives CDR1 GKSSPN, CDR2 SITVG. This CDR3 has 14 amino acids. CDR3 protein: CAWRGTGGYAEQFF. Incomplete CDR3 DNA: TGTGCCTGGAGGGGGACTGGGGGCTATGCTGAGCAGTTC.

Note on this clone: Gene names and germline refer to mouse. From the germline J gene comes the end of the CDR3, since the read stops 1 residue before it. The chain has TRBV5 and TRBJ2-4; D not resolved. Trimming removed 0 bases from V and 0 bases from J, with 7 bases in between. The V gene's germline CDR1 is LGHNA and CDR2 YNLKQL (reference sequence). This CDR3 has 15 residues. CDR3 bases read: TGTGCCAGCAGCCAAGATCCGGGAAGTCAAAACACCTTGTAC. This translates into CASSQDPGSQNTLY. The CDR3 in full is CASSQDPGSQNTLYF.

Concerning this clone itself: Germline and genes: mouse. The read terminates 1 residue ahead of where the CDR3 ends, so the germline J gene completes it. The V call is TRBV5, the J call TRBJ2-1; D is unresolved. V lost 0 bases and J 4 bases, leaving 7 bases between the germline ends. Germline lookup yields CDR1 LGHNA and CDR2 YNLKQL (reference sequence). The CDR3 is 14 amino acids. The sequenced part of the CDR3 DNA is TGTGCCAGCAGCCAAGATAGCGAATATGCTGAGCAGTTC. Amino acid sequence: CASSQDSEYAEQF. The entire CDR3 protein is CASSQDSEYAEQFF.

As regards this clone: Genes and germline are mouse. The CDR3 sequence: CASSFAGGPNTEVFF. Incomplete CDR3 DNA: TGTGCCAGCAGTTTTGCGGGGGGCCCAAACACAGAAGTCTTC. The V call is TRBV15, the J call TRBJ1-1; possible D gene TRBD1, 6 bases. The read terminates 1 residue before the CDR3 end, so the remaining end is supplied by the germline J gene. Germline CDR1 SGHND, CDR2 FRSKSL. The ends were cut back, 3 bases at V and 0 bases at J, with 11 bases in the middle. The CDR3 is 15 residues long.

Note on this clone: Gene names are mouse gene names. The sequence runs out 1 residue before the end of the CDR3; the remainder is reconstructed from the germline J gene. V and J are TRBV15 and TRBJ1-1; 8 nucleotides match TRBD1. Germline-derived CDR1 and CDR2 are SGHND and FRSKSL. V trimming: 5 bases; J trimming: 0 bases; junction bases outside the gene matches: 5. The CDR3 is 15 residues long. The sequenced CDR3 bases are TGTGCCAGCAGTATCACAGGGGGGGCAAACACAGAAGTCTTC. Protein sequence: CASSITGGANTEVF. The CDR3 as a whole reads CASSITGGANTEVFF.

Points on this clone: Mouse gene names apply. With the read ending 1 residue before the CDR3 end, the germline J gene is used to fill in that end. This sequence joins TRBV19 and TRBJ1-1; D remains unclear. Germline assignment: CDR1 FNHDT and CDR2 SITEND (reference sequence). Between the trimmed V and J ends, which lost 2 bases and 0 bases, there was a span of 8 bases. The CDR3 contains 14 residues. CDR3 DNA (partial): TGTGCCAGCAGTATGGCAAGTGCAAACACAGAAGTCTTC. Its protein is CASSMASANTEVF. The CDR3 reads in full as CASSMASANTEVFF.

Worth noting for this clone: Each gene name is a mouse one. The CDR3 extends 1 residue past the end of the read, so its final part is completed from the germline J gene. The V and J genes are TRBV12-2 and TRBJ2-1, with D perhaps assigned TRBD1 or TRBD2 (5 bases each). CDR3 size: 14 residues. The V end was cut by 2 bases, the J end by 3 bases, with 10 bases between. The germline V gene encodes CDR1 SGHLS and CDR2 HYDKME. CDR3: CASSPTGPYAEQFF. Partial CDR3 DNA: TGTGCCAGCTCTCCCACGGGACCCTATGCTGAGCAGTTC. Combining the CDR3 with reference TRBV12-2 and TRBJ2-1 gives the whole variable domain NSGVVQSPRYIIKGKGERSILKCIPISGHLSVAWYQQTQGQELKFFIQHYDKMERDKGNLPSRFSVQQFDDYHSEMNMSALELEDSAVYFCASSPTGPYAEQFFGPGTRLTVL.

In regard to this clone: Mouse germline and gene names are used. From the germline J gene comes the end of the CDR3, since the read stops 1 residue before it. V gene TRBV4 combines with J gene TRBJ1-6, with a tentative D call TRBD1 (5 bases). TRBJ1-6 is an ORF, and what it does is uncertain. Germline CDR1 is LGHDT and CDR2 is YNNKQL (reference sequence). CDR3 length equals 13 residues. V was trimmed by 3 bases and J by 7 bases, leaving 7 bases between them. The CDR3: CASSYQGNSPLYF. The part of the CDR3 DNA that was read is TGTGCCAGCAGCTATCAGGGCAATTCGCCCCTCTAC.

This clone was counted only a few times. Mouse germline and gene names are used. The sequenced fragment ends 1 residue before the CDR3 boundary, so the rest is inferred from the germline J gene. The chain recombines TRBV29 with TRBJ1-3, with D possibly TRBD1 on 6 matching bases. CDR3 length: 10 residues. CDR1 and CDR2 from the germline V gene are MSHET and SYDVDS. Trimming left V 8 bases short and J 9 bases short, with 8 bases between. Partial CDR3 DNA: TGTGCTAGCGGACAGACTACGCTCTAT. This codes for CASGQTTLY. Given in full, the CDR3 is CASGQTTLYF.

As regards this clone: Genes here carry mouse names. The CDR3 is cut off 1 residue early in the read; its end comes from the germline J gene. This chain uses TRBV13-1 with TRBJ2-5, with 10 bases that match TRBD2. The V segment lost 4 bases and the J segment 7 bases; nucleotides outside the gene matches: 6. The CDR3 loop spans 14 amino acids. The V gene's germline CDR1 is NSHNY and CDR2 SYGAGN. The CDR3 spells CASSPLGGKNTQYF. The CDR3 DNA, read in part, is TGTGCCAGCAGTCCACTGGGGGGGAAAAACACCCAGTAC.

Notes on this clone: Gene names are the mouse ones. The sequenced fragment ends 1 residue before the CDR3 boundary, so the rest is inferred from the germline J gene. The chain combines TRBV4 with TRBJ2-1; perhaps TRBD2 as D (6 bases). V lost 5 bases to trimming and J lost 4 bases, with 12 bases between them. This CDR3 contains 14 residues. Germline V CDR1 and CDR2: LGHDT, YNNKQL (reference sequence). The part of the CDR3 DNA that was read is TGTGCCAGCAGCCCCTGGGGCGCGTATGCTGAGCAGTTC. It translates to CASSPWGAYAEQF. The whole CDR3 protein reads CASSPWGAYAEQFF.

Comments on this clone: Mouse germline and gene names are used. The read stops 1 residue short of the end of the CDR3; the missing end is completed from the germline J gene. This chain connects TRBV15 to TRBJ2-4; TRBD2 matches 9 bases. The CDR3 extends over 12 amino acids. The ends lost 11 bases at V and 7 bases at J; junction bases unmatched: 7. Germline V gene sequence: CDR1 SGHND, CDR2 FRSKSL. The sequenced CDR3 bases are TGTGCCGTCACTGGGGGGTCGGACACCTTGTAC. It yields the protein CAVTGGSDTLY. The CDR3 reads in full as CAVTGGSDTLYF.

There are a few counts of this clone. The genes and germline here are from mouse. The read ends 1 residue early relative to the CDR3; the germline J gene fills the gap. The chain couples TRBV2 to TRBJ2-7, with 8 bases fitting TRBD1. The CDR3 covers 15 residues. V shed 0 bases and J 0 bases; nucleotides not matched to a gene: 1. The germline gives CDR1 LGHNA, CDR2 YSYQKL. The CDR3 reads CASSQDGQGSYEQYF. The DNA read from the CDR3 is TGTGCCAGCAGCCAAGACGGACAGGGCTCCTATGAACAGTAC.

A word on this clone: Genes and germline are mouse. The sequence runs out 1 residue before the end of the CDR3; the remainder is reconstructed from the germline J gene. The chain uses TRBV15 and TRBJ1-6; D is undetermined. TRBJ1-6 belongs to the ORF category, with a function that is uncertain. V lost 3 bases and J 3 bases, leaving 9 bases between the germline ends. There are 15 residues in the CDR3. CDR1 SGHND and CDR2 FRSKSL come from the germline V gene. CDR3 protein: CASSFRRIYNSPLYF. CDR3 DNA, as far as it was read: TGTGCCAGCAGTTTCCGCAGAATCTATAATTCGCCCCTCTAC.

Of note for this clone: The genes and germline here are from mouse. The read finishes 1 residue shy of the CDR3 end, and the germline J gene is used to complete it. This chain links TRBV12-1 with TRBJ2-2; unclear D gene. V shed 2 bases and J shed 2 bases, with 8 bases lying between them. The germline V gene has CDR1 SGHSN and CDR2 HYEKVE. The CDR3 length is 14 residues. The CDR3 region is CASSPGPNTGQLYF. The CDR3 DNA, read in part, is TGTGCCAGCTCTCCCGGACCGAACACCGGGCAGCTCTAC.

Details on this clone: The gene symbols are mouse symbols. The read finishes 1 residue shy of the CDR3 end, and the germline J gene is used to complete it. This chain joins TRBV4 and TRBJ1-1; a possible D gene is TRBD1 (6 bases). CDR3 length: 13 residues. V lost 5 bases and J 1 base, leaving 8 bases between the germline ends. From germline, CDR1 is LGHDT and CDR2 YNNKQL (reference sequence). This chain's CDR3 is CASSAGQNTEVFF. The CDR3 bases that were read are TGTGCCAGCAGCGCGGGACAAAACACAGAAGTCTTC.